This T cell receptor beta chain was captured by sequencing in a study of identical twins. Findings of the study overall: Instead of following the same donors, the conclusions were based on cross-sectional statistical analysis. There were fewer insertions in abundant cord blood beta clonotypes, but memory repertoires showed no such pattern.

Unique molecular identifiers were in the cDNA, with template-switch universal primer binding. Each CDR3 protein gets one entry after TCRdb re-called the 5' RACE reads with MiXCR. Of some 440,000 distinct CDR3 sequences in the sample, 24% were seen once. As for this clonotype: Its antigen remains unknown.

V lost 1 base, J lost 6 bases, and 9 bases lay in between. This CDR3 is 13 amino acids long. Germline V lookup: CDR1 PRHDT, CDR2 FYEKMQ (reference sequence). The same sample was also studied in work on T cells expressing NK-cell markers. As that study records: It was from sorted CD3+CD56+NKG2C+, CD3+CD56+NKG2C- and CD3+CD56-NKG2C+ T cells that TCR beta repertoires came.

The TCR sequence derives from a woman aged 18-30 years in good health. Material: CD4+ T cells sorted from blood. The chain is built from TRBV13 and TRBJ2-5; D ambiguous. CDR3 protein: CASSLDRLKTQYF. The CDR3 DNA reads TGTGCCAGCAGCTTAGACCGTTTAAAGACCCAGTACTTC.